The sequence of this TCR beta chain was determined in a study of beta chain features in type 1 diabetes. Since all of the isolated RNA was reverse transcribed, expressed TCRB transcripts were what got sequenced. Naive, central memory and regulatory T cell samples produced a mean of about 3.5 million reads. Profiled with immunoSEQ multiplex PCR; TCRdb holds only in-frame clones, not every one. The sample lists tens of thousands of clones; about 51% were seen once. Isolation of CD4+ naive, central memory, regulatory and stem cell-like memory cells was achieved by sorting via CD45RO/CCR7/CD25/CD127/CD95/CD27. Whole-study findings and limits: PCR might preferentially amplify shorter templates, equally in patients and controls. Insertions were fewer and deletions more numerous at VDJ junctions in type 1 diabetes patients.

About this clone: Its antigen is as yet unknown.

V dropped 7 bases and J dropped 6 bases, with 22 bases sitting between them. Germline V lookup: CDR1 MNHNY, CDR2 SVGAGI (reference sequence). The CDR3 consists of 16 residues. The sample was Tregs from blood. This chain connects TRBV6-6 to TRBJ1-5, with D perhaps matching TRBD1 (5 bases). The source of this sequence is a woman in her late teens or twenties in good health. The CDR3 here is CASTITGGVSGQPQHF. The CDR3 DNA sequence: TGTGCCAGCACTATTACCGGGGGAGTATCGGGTCAGCCCCAGCATTTT.